This TCR beta chain came from a study of blood T cell repertoires in COVID-19. Study in general: COVID-19 samples from acute and convalescent phases originated in the United States, Italy and Spain. PBMCs, B-cell-depleted T cells, or T cells were the source of the cDNA or gDNA that made up the material.

Methods used by the authors: Reference gene primer amplification yielded estimated nucleated cell counts. The assay was immunoSEQ multiplex PCR, and TCRdb's table has in-frame clones only and misses some. That table supplies the V and J calls and clone size; D and trimming were determined from the DNA. The sample records approximately 74,000 clones, approximately 86% being singletons. The CDR3 loop spans 14 amino acids. The V and J ends lost 7 bases and 3 bases, in that order; junction bases with no gene match: 5. The germline V gene encodes CDR1 MNHEY and CDR2 SMNVEV (reference sequence). Source material: peripheral blood. The clonotype comes from a woman in her fifties or sixties with acute or convalescent COVID-19. The rearrangement joins TRBV27 to TRBJ1-4; the match to TRBD1 covers 7 bases. CDR3 amino acids: CASTYRGPNEKLFF. The CDR3 region has the DNA TGTGCCAGCACCTACAGGGGCCCTAATGAAAAACTGTTTTTT.